These T cell receptor beta chains were read from a single sample in a study of CD8 T cells in ankylosing spondylitis. TCRdb recomputed calls from the 5' RACE reads with MiXCR, one row per CDR3 protein. Found here are about 240,000 distinct CDR3 sequences, roughly 10% of them singletons; the top ten hold under 7%. The sequenced sample consisted of blood, either unsorted or a sorted T cell fraction (not recorded which). Receptors were obtained from a male donor with ankylosing spondylitis or in good health (not recorded which). Both conserved end residues are part of each CDR3. Each record gives: D gene, J gene, clone size, V gene, CDR3 protein, CDR3 DNA. D genes are given only for firm matches. Not all rows give a size; the values are once, few, many and, for expanded clones, a class.

.	TRBJ2-7	.	TRBV20-1	CSASSLGWVWEQYF	TGCAGTGCTAGTTCGTTAGGTTGGGTGTGGGAGCAGTACTTC
.	TRBJ1-6	.	TRBV28	CASSLYPKSSYNSPLHF	TGTGCCAGCAGTTTATACCCCAAGAGCTCCTATAATTCACCCCTCCACTTT
.	TRBJ2-7	many	TRBV7-3	CASSLIAQGEQYF	TGTGCCAGCAGCTTAATCGCCCAGGGCGAGCAGTACTTC
.	TRBJ2-7	.	TRBV5-5	CASSLATRDYEQYF	TGTGCCAGCAGCTTGGCCACCCGGGACTACGAGCAGTACTTC
TRBD1	TRBJ2-7	many	TRBV12-3/TRBV12-4	CASSPITGQGLSYEQYF	TGTGCCAGCAGTCCCATAACAGGACAGGGGCTGTCCTACGAGCAGTACTTC
.	TRBJ1-2	many	TRBV25-1	CASSGPGDYGYTF	TGTGCCAGCAGTGGACCGGGCGACTATGGCTACACCTTC
TRBD2	TRBJ2-1	.	TRBV7-8	CASSLEAGGQVNEQFF	TGTGCCAGCAGCTTAGAGGCGGGGGGGCAGGTTAATGAGCAGTTCTTC
TRBD1	TRBJ2-1	many	TRBV4-1	CASSQVGQGPLDEQFF	TGCGCCAGCAGCCAAGTCGGACAGGGACCATTGGATGAGCAGTTCTTC
.	TRBJ1-4	many	TRBV5-1	CASSLGPSTNEKLFF	TGCGCCAGCAGCTTAGGACCCTCAACTAATGAAAAACTGTTTTTT
.	TRBJ2-2	many	TRBV29-1	CSVEGGRTGELFF	TGCAGCGTTGAAGGGGGCCGCACCGGGGAGCTGTTTTTT
.	TRBJ2-1	many	TRBV7-3	CVSSTYRSSYNEQFF	TGTGTCAGCAGTACTTATCGGAGCTCCTACAATGAGCAGTTCTTC
.	TRBJ2-5	many	TRBV24-1	CATSEQGEPKTQYF	TGTGCCACCAGTGAACAAGGGGAGCCGAAGACCCAGTACTTC
.	TRBJ2-7	many	TRBV9	CASSSTGSEDSYEQYF	TGTGCCAGCAGCTCTACCGGGTCGGAGGATTCCTACGAGCAGTACTTC
.	TRBJ1-1	few	TRBV12-3/TRBV12-4	CASTTDRNTEAFF	TGTGCCAGCACCACTGACCGGAACACTGAAGCTTTCTTT
TRBD1	TRBJ1-2	many	TRBV5-1	CASSLSRQGYGYTF	TGCGCCAGCAGCTTGTCCCGACAGGGCTATGGCTACACCTTC
.	TRBJ2-2	many	TRBV18	CASSPLTEPNTGELFF	TGTGCCAGCTCACCACTAACAGAACCGAACACCGGGGAGCTGTTTTTT
TRBD1	TRBJ2-5	many	TRBV29-1	CSAVPGTGETQYF	TGCAGCGCTGTGCCCGGGACAGGGGAGACCCAGTACTTC
TRBD2	TRBJ2-2	many	TRBV20-1	CSARDPGLADTGELFF	TGCAGTGCTAGAGATCCGGGACTAGCGGACACCGGGGAGCTGTTTTTT